The subject of this entry is one TCR beta chain. Generated by immunoSEQ multiplex PCR, the TCRdb table keeps only in-frame clones and is missing some. The table includes about 49,000 clones, 65% to 85% detected once. The data stem from a study of blood T cell repertoires in COVID-19. The TCR was taken from a man aged 45 to 65 with acute or convalescent COVID-19. Material: peripheral blood.

The CDR3 reads CASSTRITGDRIGELFF. The DNA of the CDR3 is TGTGCCAGCAGTACCCGGATAACAGGGGATCGGATCGGGGAGCTGTTTTTT. The chain employs TRBV6-2 or TRBV6-3 and TRBJ2-2; TRBD1 agrees at 7 bases. This CDR3 is 17 amino acids long. The germline gives CDR1 MNHEY, CDR2 SVGEGT. Trimming took 5 bases from V and 7 from J; bases not matched to a gene: 16.